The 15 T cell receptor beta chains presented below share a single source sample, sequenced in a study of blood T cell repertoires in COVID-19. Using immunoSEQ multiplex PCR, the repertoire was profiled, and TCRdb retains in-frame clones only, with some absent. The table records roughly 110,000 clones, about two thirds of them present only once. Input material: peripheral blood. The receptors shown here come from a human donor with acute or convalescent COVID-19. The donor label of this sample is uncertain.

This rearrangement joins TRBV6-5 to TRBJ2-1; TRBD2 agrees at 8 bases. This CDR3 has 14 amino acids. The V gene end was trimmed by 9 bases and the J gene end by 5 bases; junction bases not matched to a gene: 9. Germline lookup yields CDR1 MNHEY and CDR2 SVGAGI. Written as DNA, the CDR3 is TGTGCCAGTCGTCGCACTAGCGGAAACAATGAGCAGTTCTTC. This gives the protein CASRRTSGNNEQFF.

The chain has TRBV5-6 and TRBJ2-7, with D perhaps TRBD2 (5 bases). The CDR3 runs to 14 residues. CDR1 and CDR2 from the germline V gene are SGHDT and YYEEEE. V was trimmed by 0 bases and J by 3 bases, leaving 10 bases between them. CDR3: CASSLGGGIYEQYF. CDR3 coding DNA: TGTGCCAGCAGCTTGGGCGGAGGAATCTACGAGCAGTACTTC.

The CDR3 nucleotides read TGCGCCAGCAGCCATAAGGAGCCCTGGGACAGTCATCAGCCCCAGCATTTT. As protein: CASSHKEPWDSHQPQHF. This chain links TRBV4-1 with TRBJ1-5, with 7 bases lining up with TRBD1. In germline, CDR1 is MGHRA, CDR2 YSYEKL. CDR3 length: 17 amino acids. Trimming cost V 3 bases and J 5 bases; bases outside gene matches: 13.

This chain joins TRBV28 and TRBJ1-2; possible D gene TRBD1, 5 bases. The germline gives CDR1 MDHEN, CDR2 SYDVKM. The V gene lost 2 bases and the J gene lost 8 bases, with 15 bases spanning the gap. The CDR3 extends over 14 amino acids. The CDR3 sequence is CASSLRRGSRGYTF. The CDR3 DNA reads TGTGCCAGCAGTTTACGGCGGGGGAGTAGAGGCTACACCTTC.

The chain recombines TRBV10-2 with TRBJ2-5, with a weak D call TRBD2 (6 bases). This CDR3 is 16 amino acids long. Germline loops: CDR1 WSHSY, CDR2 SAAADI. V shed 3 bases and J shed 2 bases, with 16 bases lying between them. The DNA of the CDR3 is TGCGCCAGCAGTGATCAGTTATGGGGACTGCAAGAGACCCAGTACTTC. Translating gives CASSDQLWGLQETQYF.

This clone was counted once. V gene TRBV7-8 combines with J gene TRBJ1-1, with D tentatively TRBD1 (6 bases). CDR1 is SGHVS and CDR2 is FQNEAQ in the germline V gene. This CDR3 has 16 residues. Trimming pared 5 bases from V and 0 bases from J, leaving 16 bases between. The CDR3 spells CASSTLDRPLNTEAFF. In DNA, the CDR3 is TGTGCCAGCAGCACCCTGGACAGACCTTTGAACACTGAAGCTTTCTTT.

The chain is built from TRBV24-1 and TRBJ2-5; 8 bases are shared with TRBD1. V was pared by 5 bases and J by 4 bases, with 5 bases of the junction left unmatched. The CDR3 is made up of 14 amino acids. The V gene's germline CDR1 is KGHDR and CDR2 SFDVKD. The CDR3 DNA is TGTGCCACCAGTGGGAGGACAGGGAGAGAGACCCAGTACTTC. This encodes CATSGRTGRETQYF.

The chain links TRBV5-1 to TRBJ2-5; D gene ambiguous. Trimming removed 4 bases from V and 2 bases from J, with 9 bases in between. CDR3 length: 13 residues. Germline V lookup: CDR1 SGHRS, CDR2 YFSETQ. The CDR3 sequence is CASSLPGQETQYF. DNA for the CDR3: TGCGCCAGCAGCCTCCCGGGTCAAGAGACCCAGTACTTC.

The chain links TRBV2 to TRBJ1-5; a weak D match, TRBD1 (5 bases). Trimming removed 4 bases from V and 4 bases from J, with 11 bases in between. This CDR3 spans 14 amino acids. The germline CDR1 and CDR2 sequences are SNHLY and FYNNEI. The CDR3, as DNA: TGTGCCAGCAGTGGACCGGGGGGTAATCAGCCCCAGCATTTT. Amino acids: CASSGPGGNQPQHF. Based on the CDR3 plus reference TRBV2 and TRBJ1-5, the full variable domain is EPEVTQTPSHQVTQMGQEVILRCVPISNHLYFYWYRQILGQKVEFLVSFYNNEISEKSEIFDDQFSVERPDGSNFTLKIRSTKLEDSAMYFCASSGPGGNQPQHFGDGTRLSIL.

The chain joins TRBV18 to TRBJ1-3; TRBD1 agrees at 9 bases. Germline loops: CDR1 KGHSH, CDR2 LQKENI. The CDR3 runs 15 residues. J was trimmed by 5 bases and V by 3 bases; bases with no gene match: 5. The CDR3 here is CASSPGQGFRNTIYF. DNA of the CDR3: TGTGCCAGCTCACCCGGACAGGGGTTCAGAAACACCATATATTTT.

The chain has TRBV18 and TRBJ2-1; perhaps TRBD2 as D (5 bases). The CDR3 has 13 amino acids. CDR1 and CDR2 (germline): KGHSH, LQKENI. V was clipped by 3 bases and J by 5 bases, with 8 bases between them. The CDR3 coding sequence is TGTGCCAGCTCACCCACTAGAAACAATGAGCAGTTCTTC. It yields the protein CASSPTRNNEQFF.

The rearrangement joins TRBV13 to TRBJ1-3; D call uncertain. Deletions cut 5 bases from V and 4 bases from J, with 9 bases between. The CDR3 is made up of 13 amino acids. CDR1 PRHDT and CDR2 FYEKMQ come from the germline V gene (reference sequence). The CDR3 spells CASSPAGGNTIYF. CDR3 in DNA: TGTGCCAGCAGCCCCGCGGGGGGAAACACCATATATTTT.

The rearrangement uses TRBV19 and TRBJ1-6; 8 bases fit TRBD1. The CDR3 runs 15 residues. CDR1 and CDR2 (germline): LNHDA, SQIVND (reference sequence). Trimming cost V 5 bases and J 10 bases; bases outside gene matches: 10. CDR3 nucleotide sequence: TGTGCCAGTAGTCACCCGGACAGGGTGGCCTCACCCCTCCACTTT. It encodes CASSHPDRVASPLHF.

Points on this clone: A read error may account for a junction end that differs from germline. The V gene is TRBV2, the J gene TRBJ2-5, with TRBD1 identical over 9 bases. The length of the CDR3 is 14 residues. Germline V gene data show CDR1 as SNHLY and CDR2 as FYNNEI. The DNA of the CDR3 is TGTGCCGGCAGCTACAGGGGGCCTTGGGAGACCCAGTACTTC. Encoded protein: CAGSYRGPWETQYF.

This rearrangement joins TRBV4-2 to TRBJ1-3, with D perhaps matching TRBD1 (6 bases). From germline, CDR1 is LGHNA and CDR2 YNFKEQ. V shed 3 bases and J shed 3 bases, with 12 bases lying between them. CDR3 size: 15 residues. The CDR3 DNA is TGTGCCAGCAGCCATCGACAGGTTTTTGGAAACACCATATATTTT. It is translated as CASSHRQVFGNTIYF.